The rows below give T cell receptor beta chains drawn from one sample of a study of T cell responses to AZD1222 COVID-19 vaccine. Assay used: immunoSEQ multiplex PCR; TCRdb lists only in-frame clones, some missing. Here the sample spans about 82,000 clones, around 85% being singletons. Here the sequenced sample was peripheral blood, taken 28 days after the second AZD1222 dose. These receptors were taken from an adult who received the AZD1222 COVID-19 vaccine. Both conserved end residues are part of each CDR3. A D gene is named only where the DNA matches it firmly. Rows give clone size only sometimes, using once, few, many, or a class for an expanded clone.

DNA: TGTGCCAGCAGCTTAGGGGGATTGGGCAATCAGCCCCAGCATTTT
CDR3: CASSLGGLGNQPQHF
length: 15
V: TRBV7-2
size: once
D: -
J: TRBJ1-5

DNA: TGTGCCAGCAGCCCGAATCCCAGGGGAGAGACCCAGTACTTC
CDR3: CASSPNPRGETQYF
length: 14
V: TRBV5-5
size: -
D: -
J: TRBJ2-5

DNA: TGTGCCAGCAGCCGACCAAACAGGGGACGAAATGAAAAACTGTTTTTT
CDR3: CASSRPNRGRNEKLFF
length: 16
V: TRBV14
size: -
D: TRBD1
J: TRBJ1-4

DNA: TGTGCCAGCAGCAGCCACGGGCTACTGAACACTGAAGCTTTCTTT
CDR3: CASSSHGLLNTEAFF
length: 15
V: TRBV11-3
size: -
D: -
J: TRBJ1-1

DNA: TGTGCCAGCAGCCTCCACTGGCGGGCGCCCCTCCACTTT
CDR3: CASSLHWRAPLHF
length: 13
V: TRBV3-1/TRBV3-2
size: -
D: -
J: TRBJ1-6

DNA: TGCGCCAGCAGCCCTGGCAACAGACACACTGAAGCTTTCTTT
CDR3: CASSPGNRHTEAFF
length: 14
V: TRBV5-1
size: few
D: -
J: TRBJ1-1

DNA: TGTGCCAGCAGTTTAGCAGGGGTCGGAGCTTTCTTT
CDR3: CASSLAGVGAFF
length: 12
V: TRBV12-3/TRBV12-4
size: -
D: -
J: TRBJ1-1

DNA: TGCGCCAGCAGCTTGCTTCAGGGGGCCTACAATGAGCAGTTCTTC
CDR3: CASSLLQGAYNEQFF
length: 15
V: TRBV5-1
size: -
D: TRBD1
J: TRBJ2-1

DNA: TGTGCCAGCAGGCAACTTAATTCACCCCTCCACTTT
CDR3: CASRQLNSPLHF
length: 12
V: TRBV6-5
size: -
D: -
J: TRBJ1-6

DNA: TGTGCCACCAGTGATTCCGGGACAGGTTCGAACACCGGGGAGCTGTTTTTT
CDR3: CATSDSGTGSNTGELFF
length: 17
V: TRBV24-1
size: few
D: TRBD1
J: TRBJ2-2

DNA: TGTGCCAGCAGTTTAAGATTGACAGGGAGTAGCTCCTATAATTCACCCCTCCACTTT
CDR3: CASSLRLTGSSSYNSPLHF
length: 19
V: TRBV27
size: -
D: TRBD1
J: TRBJ1-6

DNA: TGTGCCAGCAGCTTAGACCCAGGGGCTAATTCACCCCTCCACTTT
CDR3: CASSLDPGANSPLHF
length: 15
V: TRBV11-2
size: few
D: -
J: TRBJ1-6

DNA: TGTGCCAGCTCACTAAATCTCGATTCACCCCTCCACTTT
CDR3: CASSLNLDSPLHF
length: 13
V: TRBV18
size: -
D: -
J: TRBJ1-6

DNA: TGTGCCATCAGTGAGTCGCAGGGGAATTCACCCCTCCACTTT
CDR3: CAISESQGNSPLHF
length: 14
V: TRBV10-3
size: -
D: -
J: TRBJ1-6

DNA: TGTGCCAGCTCACCGAGGAAACAGGACACTGAAGCTTTCTTT
CDR3: CASSPRKQDTEAFF
length: 14
V: TRBV18
size: -
D: -
J: TRBJ1-1

DNA: TGTGCCAGCAGTCTACAGGGAAGCAATCAGCCCCAGCATTTT
CDR3: CASSLQGSNQPQHF
length: 14
V: TRBV6-5
size: -
D: -
J: TRBJ1-5

DNA: TGTGCCAGCAGCGGTAGCGGGGGGACTAGGGAGCAGTTCTTC
CDR3: CASSGSGGTREQFF
length: 14
V: TRBV9
size: -
D: TRBD2
J: TRBJ2-1

DNA: TGTGCCAGCACGACGGACGGTGCAACTAATGAAAAACTGTTTTTT
CDR3: CASTTDGATNEKLFF
length: 15
V: TRBV2
size: -
D: -
J: TRBJ1-4

DNA: TGCGCCAGCACCGGACAGATTGGAAACACCATATATTTT
CDR3: CASTGQIGNTIYF
length: 13
V: TRBV10-1
size: -
D: -
J: TRBJ1-3

DNA: TGTGCCACCAGTGATTTCGGTTGGGGGGGGCAACTTGGCTACACCTTC
CDR3: CATSDFGWGGQLGYTF
length: 16
V: TRBV24-1
size: -
D: -
J: TRBJ1-2

DNA: TGTGCCAGCAGCTTAGTGGGTGAGCAGTTCTTC
CDR3: CASSLVGEQFF
length: 11
V: TRBV7-2
size: -
D: -
J: TRBJ2-1

DNA: TGTGCCAGTAGCACTCAGGGCCTCTCTGGAAACACCATATATTTT
CDR3: CASSTQGLSGNTIYF
length: 15
V: TRBV19
size: -
D: -
J: TRBJ1-3

DNA: TGTGCCAGCAGCTTTGGGACAGGTTTTTCCTATAATTCACCCCTCCACTTT
CDR3: CASSFGTGFSYNSPLHF
length: 17
V: TRBV5-6
size: -
D: TRBD1
J: TRBJ1-6

DNA: TGTGCCACCAGCAGCGCCGGACAGGCATATGGCTACACCTTC
CDR3: CATSSAGQAYGYTF
length: 14
V: TRBV15
size: -
D: TRBD1
J: TRBJ1-2

DNA: TGTGCCAGCAGCTTGATTCCCCAGGGGGGCGGGCAATATGGCTACACCTTC
CDR3: CASSLIPQGGGQYGYTF
length: 17
V: TRBV5-5
size: -
D: TRBD1
J: TRBJ1-2

DNA: TGTGCCAGCAGCTACGGACTAGCTGGTGAGCAGTTCTTC
CDR3: CASSYGLAGEQFF
length: 13
V: TRBV11-2
size: -
D: TRBD2
J: TRBJ2-1

DNA: TGTGCCAGCAGCTTAGAGTTGGCAGGGATCGAGACCCAGTACTTC
CDR3: CASSLELAGIETQYF
length: 15
V: TRBV7-9
size: -
D: -
J: TRBJ2-5

DNA: TGTGCCAGCAGCACAGGCCGGGAACAAACAGATACGCAGTATTTT
CDR3: CASSTGREQTDTQYF
length: 15
V: TRBV11-3
size: -
D: -
J: TRBJ2-3

DNA: TGTGCCAGCAGCCCCGCAGGGTTCTCCTACAATGAGCAGTTCTTC
CDR3: CASSPAGFSYNEQFF
length: 15
V: TRBV7-9
size: -
D: -
J: TRBJ2-1

DNA: TGTGCCATCAGGCTGGCAGATACGCAGTATTTT
CDR3: CAIRLADTQYF
length: 11
V: TRBV10-3
size: -
D: -
J: TRBJ2-3